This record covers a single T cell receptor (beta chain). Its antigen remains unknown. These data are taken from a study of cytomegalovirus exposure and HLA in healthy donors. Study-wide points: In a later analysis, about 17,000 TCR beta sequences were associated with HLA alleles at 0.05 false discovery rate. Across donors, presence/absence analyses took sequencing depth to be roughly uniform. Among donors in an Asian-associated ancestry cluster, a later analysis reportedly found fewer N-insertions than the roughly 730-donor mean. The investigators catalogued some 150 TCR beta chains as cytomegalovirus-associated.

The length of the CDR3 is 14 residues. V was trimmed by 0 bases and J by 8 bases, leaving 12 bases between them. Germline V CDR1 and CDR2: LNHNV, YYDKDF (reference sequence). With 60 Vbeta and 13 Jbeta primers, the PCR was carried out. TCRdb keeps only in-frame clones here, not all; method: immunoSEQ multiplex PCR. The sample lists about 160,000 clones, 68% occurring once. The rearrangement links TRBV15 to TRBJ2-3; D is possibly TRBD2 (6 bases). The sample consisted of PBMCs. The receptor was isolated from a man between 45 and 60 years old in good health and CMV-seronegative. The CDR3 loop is CATSRDQVGGTQYF. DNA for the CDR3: TGTGCCACCAGCAGAGATCAAGTGGGGGGTACGCAGTATTTT.